This section outlines one T cell receptor beta chain sequence together with its context. These data belong to a study of blood T cell repertoires in COVID-19. At the level of the study: Acute-phase and convalescent COVID-19 samples originated in the United States, Italy and Spain.

Participants in the exposed group had met a COVID-19 case in the 2 weeks before joining the study. The V end lost 1 base, the J end lost 5 bases, and 11 bases lay between the germline ends. The V gene's germline CDR1 is SGHTA and CDR2 FQGNSA. The CDR3 length is 14 residues. In the original processing: By means of reference gene primer amplification, nucleated cell counts were estimated. Assay used: immunoSEQ multiplex PCR; TCRdb lists only in-frame clones, some missing. V, J and clone size reflect that table, while D and trimming were determined from the DNA. The data hold approximately 300,000 clones, with approximately 90% observed a single time.

Sequenced input: PBMCs or T cells enriched from blood (not recorded which). The chain has TRBV7-2 and TRBJ1-1; D perhaps matches TRBD1 (5 bases). This receptor was taken from a woman aged 25 to 39 who had been exposed to COVID-19. The CDR3, as DNA: TGTGCCAGCAGCTTAGGGTTCCGGGGGACTGAAGCTTTCTTT. It yields the protein CASSLGFRGTEAFF.